This TCR beta chain was identified in a study of CD8+CD57+ T cells in acquired aplastic anemia. Study overall: DNA from sorted CD4+ and CD8+ cells averaged roughly 3.4 ug.

Overall study results and limits: Patients shared some 30 CD8+ CDR3 sequences with controls.

The CDR3 sequence is 15 residues long. The germline V gene has CDR1 LNHNV and CDR2 YYDKDF (reference sequence). After removal of 3 bases from V and 2 bases from J, the junction contained 5 bases not matched to a gene. To note about this clonotype: Its antigen is not identified.

TCR beta VDJ and CDR3 were profiled, and genomic DNA was the template. TCRdb processed the reads anew with MiXCR; each CDR3 protein has one entry. The table has 150,000 to 200,000 distinct CDR3 sequences, around 45% seen once. The J gene is TRBJ2-7, the V gene TRBV15; 9 nucleotides match TRBD1. Input material: sorted CD4+, CD8+, or CD8+CD57+ T cells (not recorded which) from PBMCs. The TCR comes from a human donor in good health. This chain's CDR3 is CATSSLGQGTYEQYF. In nucleotides, the CDR3 is TGTGCCACCAGCAGCCTAGGACAGGGGACCTACGAGCAGTACTTC.